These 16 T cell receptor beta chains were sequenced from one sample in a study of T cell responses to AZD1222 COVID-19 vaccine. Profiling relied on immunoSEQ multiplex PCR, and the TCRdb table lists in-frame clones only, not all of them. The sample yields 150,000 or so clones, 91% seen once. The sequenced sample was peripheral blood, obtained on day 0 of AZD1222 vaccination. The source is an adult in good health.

DNA of the CDR3: TGTGCCAGCAGCGTAAAGGGGGCTGGGGCCAACGTCCTGACTTTC. Encoded protein: CASSVKGAGANVLTF. This chain joins TRBV9 and TRBJ2-6; a possible D gene is TRBD1 (6 bases). The V gene's germline CDR1 is SGDLS and CDR2 YYNGEE. With 1 base removed from V and 2 bases from J, the gap between germline ends came to 7 bases. The CDR3 covers 15 residues. Using reference TRBV9 and TRBJ2-6 for the parts outside the CDR3, the full variable domain is DSGVTQTPKHLITATGQRVTLRCSPRSGDLSVYWYQQSLDQGLQFLIQYYNGEERAKGNILERFSAQQFPDLHSELNLSSLELGDSALYFCASSVKGAGANVLTFGAGSRLTVL.

CDR3 in amino acids: CASSSRLATSTDTQYF. CDR3 coding DNA: TGTGCCAGTAGTAGTAGACTAGCGACGAGCACAGATACGCAGTATTTT. The chain uses TRBV19 and TRBJ2-3, with 8 bases fitting TRBD2. V gave up 4 bases and J gave up 0 bases; unmatched junction bases: 6. Germline loops: CDR1 LNHDA, CDR2 SQIVND (reference sequence). CDR3 length: 16 amino acids.

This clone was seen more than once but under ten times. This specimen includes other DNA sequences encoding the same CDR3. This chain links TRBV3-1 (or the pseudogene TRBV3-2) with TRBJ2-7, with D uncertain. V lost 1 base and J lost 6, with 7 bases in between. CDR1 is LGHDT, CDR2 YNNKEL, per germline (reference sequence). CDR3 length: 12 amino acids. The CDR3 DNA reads TGTGCCAGCAGCCAAGTTGGTGGCGAGCAGTACTTC. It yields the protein CASSQVGGEQYF.

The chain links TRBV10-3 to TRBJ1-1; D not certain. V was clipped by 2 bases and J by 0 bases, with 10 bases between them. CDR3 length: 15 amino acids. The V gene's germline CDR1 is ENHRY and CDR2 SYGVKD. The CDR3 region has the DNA TGTGCCATCAGTGAGCTAAAGGCAGTGAACACTGAAGCTTTCTTT. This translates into CAISELKAVNTEAFF.

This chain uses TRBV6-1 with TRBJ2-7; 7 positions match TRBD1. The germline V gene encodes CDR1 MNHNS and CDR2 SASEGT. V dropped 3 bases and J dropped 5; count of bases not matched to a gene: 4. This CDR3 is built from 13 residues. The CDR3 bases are TGTGCCAGCAGTGAGACAGGGTCCCACGAGCAGTACTTC. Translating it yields CASSETGSHEQYF.

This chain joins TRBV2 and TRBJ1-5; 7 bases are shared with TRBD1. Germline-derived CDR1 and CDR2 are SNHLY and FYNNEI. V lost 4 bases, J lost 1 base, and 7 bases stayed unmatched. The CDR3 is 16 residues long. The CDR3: CASSVVRGGSNQPQHF. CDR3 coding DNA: TGTGCCAGCAGTGTGGTCAGGGGGGGAAGCAATCAGCCCCAGCATTTT. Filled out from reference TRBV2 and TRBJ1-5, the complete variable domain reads EPEVTQTPSHQVTQMGQEVILRCVPISNHLYFYWYRQILGQKVEFLVSFYNNEISEKSEIFDDQFSVERPDGSNFTLKIRSTKLEDSAMYFCASSVVRGGSNQPQHFGDGTRLSIL.

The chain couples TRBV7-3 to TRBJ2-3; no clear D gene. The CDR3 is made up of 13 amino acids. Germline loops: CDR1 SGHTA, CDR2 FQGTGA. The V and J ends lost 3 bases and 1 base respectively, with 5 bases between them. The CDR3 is CASSLDRTDTQYF. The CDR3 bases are TGTGCCAGCAGCTTGGACCGCACAGATACGCAGTATTTT.

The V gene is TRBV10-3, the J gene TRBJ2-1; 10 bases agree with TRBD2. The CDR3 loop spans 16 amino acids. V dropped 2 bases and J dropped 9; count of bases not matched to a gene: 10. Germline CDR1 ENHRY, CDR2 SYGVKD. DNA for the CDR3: TGTGCCATCAGTGAGCCAGGACTAGCGGCAGCGGGTGAGCAGTTCTTC. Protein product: CAISEPGLAAAGEQFF.

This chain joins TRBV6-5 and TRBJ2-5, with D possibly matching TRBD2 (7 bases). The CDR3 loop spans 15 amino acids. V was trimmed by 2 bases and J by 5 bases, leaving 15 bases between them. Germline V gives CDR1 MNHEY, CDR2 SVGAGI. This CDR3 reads CASSYPGGGVETQYF. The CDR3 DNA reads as TGTGCCAGCAGTTACCCCGGAGGGGGGGTGGAGACCCAGTACTTC.

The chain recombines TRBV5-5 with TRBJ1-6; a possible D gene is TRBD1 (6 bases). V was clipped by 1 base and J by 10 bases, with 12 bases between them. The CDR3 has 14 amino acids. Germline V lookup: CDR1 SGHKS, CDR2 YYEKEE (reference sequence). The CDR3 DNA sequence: TGTGCCAGCAGCTTGATACAGGGAAACTCACCCCTCCACTTT. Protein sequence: CASSLIQGNSPLHF.

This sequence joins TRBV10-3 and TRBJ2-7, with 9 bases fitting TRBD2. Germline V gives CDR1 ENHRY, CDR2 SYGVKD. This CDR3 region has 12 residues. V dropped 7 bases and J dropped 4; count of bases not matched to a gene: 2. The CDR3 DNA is TGTGCCATCATGCGGGAGGGGTACGAGCAGTACTTC. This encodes CAIMREGYEQYF.

The CDR3 DNA is TGCAGCGCAGAGAGACTGACAGCAACTAATGAAAAACTGTTTTTT. It codes for CSAERLTATNEKLFF. The V gene is TRBV29-1, the J gene TRBJ1-4; the D gene is possibly TRBD1 (5 bases). Trimming removed 7 bases at V and 0 bases at J, with 15 bases between. This CDR3 is built from 15 residues. The germline V gene encodes CDR1 SQVTM and CDR2 ANQGSEA.

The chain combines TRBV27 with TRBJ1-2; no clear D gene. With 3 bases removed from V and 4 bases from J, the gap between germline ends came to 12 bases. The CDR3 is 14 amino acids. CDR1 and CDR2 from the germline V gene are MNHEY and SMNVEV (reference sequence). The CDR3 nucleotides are TGTGCCAGCAGTTTCCTCAGCGATACCTATGGCTACACCTTC. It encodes CASSFLSDTYGYTF.

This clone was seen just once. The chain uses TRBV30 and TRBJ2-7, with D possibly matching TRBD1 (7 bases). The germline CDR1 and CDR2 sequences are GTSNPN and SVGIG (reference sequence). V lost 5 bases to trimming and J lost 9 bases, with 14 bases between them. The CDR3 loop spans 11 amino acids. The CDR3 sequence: CAWLVRGAQYF. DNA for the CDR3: TGTGCCTGGCTCGTCAGGGGGGCGCAGTACTTC.

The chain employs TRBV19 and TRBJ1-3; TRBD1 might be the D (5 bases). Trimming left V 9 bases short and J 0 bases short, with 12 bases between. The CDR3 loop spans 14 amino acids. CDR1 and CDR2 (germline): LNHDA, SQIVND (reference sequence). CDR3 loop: CASSRQFSGNTIYF. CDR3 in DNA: TGTGCCAGCTCGAGACAGTTCTCTGGAAACACCATATATTTT.

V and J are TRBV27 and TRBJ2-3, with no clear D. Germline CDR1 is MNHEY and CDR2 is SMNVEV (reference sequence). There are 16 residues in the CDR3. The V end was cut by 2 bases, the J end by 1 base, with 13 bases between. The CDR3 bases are TGTGCCAGCAGTTTAGTACGGCAGTGGGGCACAGATACGCAGTATTTT. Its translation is CASSLVRQWGTDTQYF.